The T cell receptor beta chain under discussion was sequenced for a study of T cells after yellow fever vaccination. Study in general: SMART-Seq v4 Ultra Low Input prepared the low-cell-number fractions.

This CDR3 is 14 amino acids long. CDR1 SGHAT and CDR2 FQNNGV come from the germline V gene. Findings and limits, study-wide: Clonotypes found in both CD4 and CD8 compartments made up a small share. Post-booster samples contained most primary-vaccination clones (more than 95% CD4, 88% CD8).

With respect to this clonotype: Its antigen is undetermined. Compared with germline, one end of the junction differs, possibly owing to a read error.

Generation of TCR cDNA used 5'RACE template switching (which added a universal primer site and UMIs). MiXCR, applied by TCRdb to the 5' RACE reads, yields one record per CDR3 protein. The sample yields fewer than 85,000 distinct CDR3 sequences, roughly 7.7% seen once. The input for sequencing was CD8+ T cells sorted from PBMCs, taken on the day of the yellow fever booster vaccination. The receptor was isolated from a man in his thirties or forties who received the YFV17D yellow fever vaccine. The gene calls are TRBV11-2 and TRBJ2-5; tentatively, D is TRBD1 (5 bases). CDR3 nucleotides: TGTGCCATCAGCTTAGCTGCCAGGGAAGAGACCCAGTACTTC. Its protein is CAISLAAREETQYF.